These 2 T cell receptor beta chains were sequenced from one sample in a study of T cells in Graves' hyperthyroidism and ophthalmopathy. Researchers amplified the TCR beta CDR3 regions from RNA transcripts. When the TCR CDR3 underwent first-round RT-PCR, the HTBI primer set was used. TCRdb reanalysed the multiplex PCR reads using MiXCR and keeps one entry per CDR3 protein. The table lists hundreds of thousands of distinct CDR3 sequences, around 15% of them singletons. Material for sequencing was blood. Receptor source: a man younger than 35 with Graves' ophthalmopathy.

This clonotype was detected many times. This sequence joins TRBV11-2 and TRBJ2-5; no clear D. CDR3 length: 15 amino acids. CDR1 and CDR2 from the germline V gene are SGHAT and FQNNGV. V lost 10 bases, J lost 0 bases, and 18 bases lay in between. CDR3: CAITRGNGYQETQYF. The CDR3, as DNA: TGTGCCATCACACGTGGCAACGGGTACCAAGAGACCCAGTACTTC.

This clonotype occurred many times. This sequence joins TRBV20-1 and TRBJ1-2; D is undetermined. Trimming removed 1 base at V and 2 bases at J, with 8 bases between. Germline lookup yields CDR1 DFQATT and CDR2 SNEGSKA (reference sequence). The CDR3 has 13 residues. The CDR3 DNA reads as TGCAGTGCTAGAGTTCCGCCAAACTATGGCTACACCTTC. Encoded protein: CSARVPPNYGYTF.